This T cell receptor (beta chain) comes out of a study of shared clonotypes between healthy human individuals. Study results and caveats: The study found approximately 5% of naive CD4 clonotypes shared across a few donors.

This clone showed up just a few times. Its antigen remains unidentified. Clones were sequenced by immunoSEQ multiplex PCR, and TCRdb holds only the in-frame ones, with some missing. The sample carries some 980,000 clones, over 75% recorded once. Germline lookup yields CDR1 SGHRS and CDR2 YFSETQ. The CDR3 extends over 18 amino acids. With 0 bases removed from V and 0 bases from J, the gap between germline ends came to 17 bases. The clonotype was recovered from a man in his late teens or twenties in good health. The sequencing input was memory CD4+ T cells sorted from blood. Subset given: CD45RA-negative fraction. The rearrangement links TRBV5-1 to TRBJ2-3; D might be TRBD2 (7 bases). CDR3 in DNA: TGCGCCAGCAGCTTGGGCCCACGGGGGGCGCGTAGCACAGATACGCAGTATTTT. The encoded protein is CASSLGPRGARSTDTQYF.